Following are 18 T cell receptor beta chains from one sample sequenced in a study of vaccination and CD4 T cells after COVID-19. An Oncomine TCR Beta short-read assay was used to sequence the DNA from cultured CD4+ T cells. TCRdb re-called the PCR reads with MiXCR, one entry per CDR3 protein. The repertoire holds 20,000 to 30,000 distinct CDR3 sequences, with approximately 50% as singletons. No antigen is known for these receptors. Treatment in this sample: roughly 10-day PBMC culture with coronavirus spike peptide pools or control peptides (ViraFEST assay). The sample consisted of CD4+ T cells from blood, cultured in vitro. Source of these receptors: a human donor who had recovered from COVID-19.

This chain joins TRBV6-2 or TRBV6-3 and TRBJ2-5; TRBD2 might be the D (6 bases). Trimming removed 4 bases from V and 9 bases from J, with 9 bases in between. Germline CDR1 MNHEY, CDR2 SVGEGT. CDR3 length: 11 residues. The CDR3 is CASSLGGAQYF. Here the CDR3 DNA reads TGTGCCAGCAGTTTGGGAGGAGCCCAGTACTTC.

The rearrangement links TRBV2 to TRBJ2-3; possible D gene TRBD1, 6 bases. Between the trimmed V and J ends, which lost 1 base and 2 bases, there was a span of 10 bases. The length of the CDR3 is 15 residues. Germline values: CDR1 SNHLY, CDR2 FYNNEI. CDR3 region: CASSEVGADTDTQYF. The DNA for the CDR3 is TGTGCCAGCAGTGAAGTGGGGGCCGACACAGATACGCAGTATTTT.

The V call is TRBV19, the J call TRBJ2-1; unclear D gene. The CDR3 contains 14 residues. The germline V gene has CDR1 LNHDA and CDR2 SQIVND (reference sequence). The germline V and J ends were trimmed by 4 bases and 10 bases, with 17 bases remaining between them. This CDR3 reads CASSTDQSVREQFF. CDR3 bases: TGTGCCAGTAGTACTGATCAAAGCGTGAGGGAGCAGTTCTTC. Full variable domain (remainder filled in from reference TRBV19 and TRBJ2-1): DGGITQSPKYLFRKEGQNVTLSCEQNLNHDAMYWYRQDPGQGLRLIYYSQIVNDFQKGDIAEGYSVSREKKESFPLTVTSAQKNPTAFYLCASSTDQSVREQFFGPGTRLTVL.

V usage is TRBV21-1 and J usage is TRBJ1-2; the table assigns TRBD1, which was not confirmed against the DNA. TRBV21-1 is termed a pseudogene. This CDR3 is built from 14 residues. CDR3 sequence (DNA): TGTGCCAGCAAGGGAAAGGGGCGGAACTATGGCTACACCTTC. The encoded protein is CASKGKGRNYGYTF.

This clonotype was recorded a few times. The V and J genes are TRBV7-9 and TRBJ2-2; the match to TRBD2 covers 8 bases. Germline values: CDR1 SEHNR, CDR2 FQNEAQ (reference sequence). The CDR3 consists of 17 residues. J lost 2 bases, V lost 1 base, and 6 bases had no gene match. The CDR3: CASSLGVAGSNTGELFF. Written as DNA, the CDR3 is TGTGCCAGCAGCTTAGGGGTAGCGGGGTCAAACACCGGGGAGCTGTTTTTT. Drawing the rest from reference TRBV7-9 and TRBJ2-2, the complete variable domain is DTGVSQNPRHKITKRGQNVTFRCDPISEHNRLYWYRQTLGQGPEFLTYFQNEAQLEKSRLLSDRFSAERPKGSFSTLEIQRTEQGDSAMYLCASSLGVAGSNTGELFFGEGSRLTVL.

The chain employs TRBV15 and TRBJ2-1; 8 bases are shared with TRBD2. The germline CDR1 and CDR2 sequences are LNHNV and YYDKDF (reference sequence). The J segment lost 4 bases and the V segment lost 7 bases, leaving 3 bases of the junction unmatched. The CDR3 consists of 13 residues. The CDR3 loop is CATKASGYNEQFF. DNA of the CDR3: TGTGCCACCAAGGCTAGCGGGTACAATGAGCAGTTCTTC.

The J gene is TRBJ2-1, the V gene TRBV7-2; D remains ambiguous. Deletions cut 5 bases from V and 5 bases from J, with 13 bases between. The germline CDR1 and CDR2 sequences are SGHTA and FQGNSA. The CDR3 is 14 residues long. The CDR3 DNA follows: TGTGCCAGCAGCCCCCGATTAGCCCACAATGAGCAGTTCTTC. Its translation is CASSPRLAHNEQFF.

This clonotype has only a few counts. Here the CDR3 reads CSARGIRGAAEAFF. The CDR3 nucleotides are TGCAGTGCTAGAGGTATAAGGGGGGCGGCCGAAGCTTTCTTT. The gene calls are TRBV20-1 and TRBJ1-1; tentative D call: TRBD1 (6 bases). The length of the CDR3 is 14 residues. In germline, CDR1 is DFQATT, CDR2 SNEGSKA (reference sequence). V was trimmed by 1 base and J by 8 bases, leaving 17 bases between them.

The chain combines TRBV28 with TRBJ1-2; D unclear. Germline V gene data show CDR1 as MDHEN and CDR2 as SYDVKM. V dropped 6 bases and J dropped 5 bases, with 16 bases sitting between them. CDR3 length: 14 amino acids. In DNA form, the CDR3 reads TGTGCCAGCAGAACTACAACGGTGTCTTATGGCTACACCTTC. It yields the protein CASRTTTVSYGYTF.

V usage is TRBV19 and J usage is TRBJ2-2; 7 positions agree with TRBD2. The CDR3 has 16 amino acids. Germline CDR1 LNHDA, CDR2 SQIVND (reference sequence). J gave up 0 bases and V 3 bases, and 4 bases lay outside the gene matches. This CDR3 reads CASSIGGTANTGELFF. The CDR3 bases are TGTGCCAGTAGTATCGGGGGGACCGCGAACACCGGGGAGCTGTTTTTT.

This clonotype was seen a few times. The CDR3 spells CSATSTGAATEAFF. Here the CDR3 DNA reads TGCAGTGCTACTTCTACAGGGGCTGCCACTGAAGCTTTCTTT. The rearrangement links TRBV20-1 to TRBJ1-1, with TRBD1 matching over 7 bases. J gave up 4 bases and V 4 bases, and 9 bases lay outside the gene matches. The CDR3 has 14 residues. Germline V lookup: CDR1 DFQATT, CDR2 SNEGSKA (reference sequence).

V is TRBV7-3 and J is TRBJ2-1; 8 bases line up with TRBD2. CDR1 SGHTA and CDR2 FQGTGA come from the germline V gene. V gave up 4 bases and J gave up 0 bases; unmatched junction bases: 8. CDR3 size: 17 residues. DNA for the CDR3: TGTGCCAGCAGCTCTCAGGCCAGCGGGGGCTCCTACAATGAGCAGTTCTTC. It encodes CASSSQASGGSYNEQFF.

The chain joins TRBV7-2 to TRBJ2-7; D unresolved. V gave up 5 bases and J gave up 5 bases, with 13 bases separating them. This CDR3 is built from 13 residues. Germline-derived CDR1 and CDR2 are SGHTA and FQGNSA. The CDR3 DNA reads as TGTGCCAGCAGCCGCTTAGCTCGAAACGAGCAGTACTTC. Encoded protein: CASSRLARNEQYF.

CDR3 in amino acids: CSARDWTTNTGELFF. CDR3 DNA sequence: TGCAGTGCTAGAGATTGGACGACGAACACCGGGGAGCTGTTTTTT. The V and J genes are TRBV20-1 and TRBJ2-2; no reliable D call. The CDR3 has 15 residues. Looked up from germline, CDR1 is DFQATT and CDR2 is SNEGSKA (reference sequence). V was clipped by 0 bases and J by 0 bases, with 8 bases between them.

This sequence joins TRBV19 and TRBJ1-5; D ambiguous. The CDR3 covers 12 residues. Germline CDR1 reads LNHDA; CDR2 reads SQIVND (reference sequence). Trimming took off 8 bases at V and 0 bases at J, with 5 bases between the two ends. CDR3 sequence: CASGYSNQPQHF. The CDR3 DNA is TGTGCCAGTGGTTATAGCAATCAGCCCCAGCATTTT.

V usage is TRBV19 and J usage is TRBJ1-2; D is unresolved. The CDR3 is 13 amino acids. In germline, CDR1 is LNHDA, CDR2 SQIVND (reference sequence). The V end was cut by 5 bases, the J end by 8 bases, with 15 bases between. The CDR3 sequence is CASSSDAVRGYTF. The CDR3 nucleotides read TGTGCCAGTAGTTCAGACGCGGTCCGGGGCTACACCTTC.

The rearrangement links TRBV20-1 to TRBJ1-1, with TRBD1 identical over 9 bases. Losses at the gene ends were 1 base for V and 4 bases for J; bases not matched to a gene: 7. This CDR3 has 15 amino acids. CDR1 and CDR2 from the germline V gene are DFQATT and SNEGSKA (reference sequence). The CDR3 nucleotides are TGCAGTGCTAGAGGACAGACAGGGGGATTCACTGAAGCTTTCTTT. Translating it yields CSARGQTGGFTEAFF.

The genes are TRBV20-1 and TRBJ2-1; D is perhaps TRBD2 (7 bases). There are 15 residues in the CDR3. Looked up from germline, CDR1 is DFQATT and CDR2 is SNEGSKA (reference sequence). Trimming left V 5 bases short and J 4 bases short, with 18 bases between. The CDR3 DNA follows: TGCAGTGCTGCCGGAGGTAGGGGGGGATACAATGAGCAGTTCTTC. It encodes CSAAGGRGGYNEQFF.